This T cell receptor beta chain was sequenced in a study of blood T cells in healthy people across ages. Across the study: Capture via template switching afforded approximately one barcoded beta molecule per two T cells. The study, taken as a whole, reports: Naive CD4+ cells and diversity were both higher in long-lived donors than in aged donors.

The CDR3 has 11 residues. With 6 bases clipped from V and 14 bases from J, the junction kept 3 bases outside the gene matches. Germline loops: CDR1 MNHEY, CDR2 SVGAGI. In regard to this clonotype: Its target is not known.

Ranging in age from roughly 6 to 90, the donors were healthy Caucasian individuals from Russia. Extractions gave at least 5.5 micrograms of total RNA per sample. Primers used in a second PCR of roughly 7 to 12 cycles were a sample-barcoded 5' primer and a J-beta primer mix. Via MiXCR, TCRdb re-called the 5' RACE reads, giving one row per CDR3 protein. The sample lists hundreds of thousands of distinct CDR3 sequences, 48% occurring once. The receptor's source is a young man in good health. What was sequenced was blood. The J gene is TRBJ1-6, the V gene TRBV6-5; 8 bases align to TRBD1. CDR3 sequence: CASRDRAALHF. The DNA for the CDR3 is TGTGCCAGCAGGGACAGGGCGGCCCTCCACTTT.